This T cell receptor (beta chain) was captured in a study of T cells after yellow fever vaccination. Details on this clonotype: Its specificity is not known.

Study-wide points: Relatively few clonotypes were ones that appeared in both CD4 and CD8 compartments. The booster response re-showed most primary clones: about 96% CD4, 88% CD8. The secondary response was weaker but peaked faster, day 5 versus 15.

By 5'RACE template switching, TCR cDNA was produced, with a universal primer site and UMIs added in the process. TCRdb reanalysed the 5' RACE reads using MiXCR and keeps one entry per CDR3 protein. The data show roughly 500,000 distinct CDR3 sequences, about 19% seen once. The sequences come from PBMCs, collected 15 days after the yellow fever booster vaccination. This TCR was sampled from a man aged 30 to 45 who received the YFV17D yellow fever vaccine.

The DNA of the CDR3 is TGTGCCAGCAGTTTCACTAGCGGGAGCTTCGAGCAGTACTTC. This sequence encodes CASSFTSGSFEQYF. The genes are TRBV12-3 or TRBV12-4 and TRBJ2-7; 11 nucleotides align to TRBD2. The CDR3 consists of 14 residues. Trimming cost V 3 bases and J 6 bases; bases outside gene matches: 4.